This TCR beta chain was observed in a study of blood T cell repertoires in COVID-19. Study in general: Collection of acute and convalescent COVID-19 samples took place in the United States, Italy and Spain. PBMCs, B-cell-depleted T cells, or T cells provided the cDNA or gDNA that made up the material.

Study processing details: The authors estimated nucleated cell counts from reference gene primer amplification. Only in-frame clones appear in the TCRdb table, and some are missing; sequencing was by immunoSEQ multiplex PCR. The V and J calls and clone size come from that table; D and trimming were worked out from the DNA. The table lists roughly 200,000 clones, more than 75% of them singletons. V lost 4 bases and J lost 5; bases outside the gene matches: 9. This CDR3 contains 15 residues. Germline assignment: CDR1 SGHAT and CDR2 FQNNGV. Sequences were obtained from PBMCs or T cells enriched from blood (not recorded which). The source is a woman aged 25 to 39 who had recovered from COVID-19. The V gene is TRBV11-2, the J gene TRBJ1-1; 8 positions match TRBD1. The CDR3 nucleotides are TGTGCCAGCAGCTGGGGTCAGGGGGCCCGAACTGAAGCTTTCTTT. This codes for CASSWGQGARTEAFF.